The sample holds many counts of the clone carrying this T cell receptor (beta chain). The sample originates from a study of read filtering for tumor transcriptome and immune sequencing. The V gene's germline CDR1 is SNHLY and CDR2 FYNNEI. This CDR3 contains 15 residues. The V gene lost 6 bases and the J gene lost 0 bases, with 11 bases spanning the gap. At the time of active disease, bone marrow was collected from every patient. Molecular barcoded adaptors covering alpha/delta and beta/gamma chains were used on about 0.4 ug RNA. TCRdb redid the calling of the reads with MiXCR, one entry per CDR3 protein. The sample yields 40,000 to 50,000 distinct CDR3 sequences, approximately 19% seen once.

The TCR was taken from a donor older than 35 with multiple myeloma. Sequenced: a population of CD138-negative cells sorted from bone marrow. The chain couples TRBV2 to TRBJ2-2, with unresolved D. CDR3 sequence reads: CASRPSDTNTGELFF. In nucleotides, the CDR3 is TGTGCCAGCAGGCCTTCCGACACGAACACCGGGGAGCTGTTTTTT.